A selection of T cell receptor beta chains follows, all from one sample in a study of CD8+ T cells in alopecia areata. Here immunoSEQ multiplex PCR was the method, and the copy in TCRdb shows in-frame clones only, minus some. The sample lists around 190,000 clones, more than 50% seen once, with approximately 4.9% in the top ten. The sequenced sample consisted of CD8+ T cells sorted from blood. The receptors were gathered from a human donor in good health. Both conserved end residues are part of each CDR3. The order of the fields is CDR3 protein, V gene, clone size, J gene. The size entry is marked missing in some rows and otherwise reads once, few, many or a size class.

CDR3: CAWRDRSGNTIYF
V: TRBV30
size: -
J: TRBJ1-3

CDR3: CASRGLTPYEQYF
V: TRBV27
size: -
J: TRBJ2-7

CDR3: CASSPPGVLSTQETQYF
V: TRBV18
size: -
J: TRBJ2-5

CDR3: CASSLGNGPEAFF
V: TRBV11-2
size: -
J: TRBJ1-1

CDR3: CASGGRMNQPQHF
V: TRBV2
size: -
J: TRBJ1-5

CDR3: CSVVAGANTEAFF
V: TRBV29-1
size: -
J: TRBJ1-1

CDR3: CASGTWVDGYTF
V: TRBV6-5
size: -
J: TRBJ1-2

CDR3: CASSPAYEQYF
V: TRBV7-8
size: -
J: TRBJ2-7

CDR3: CASSYRGLSTEAFF
V: TRBV6-5
size: -
J: TRBJ1-1

CDR3: CASTRRTDTQYF
V: TRBV6-1
size: once
J: TRBJ2-3

CDR3: CASSPEVEAFF
V: TRBV11-2
size: -
J: TRBJ1-1

CDR3: CASSSGLAGGETQYF
V: TRBV19
size: -
J: TRBJ2-5

CDR3: CASSQGPQLAGEGDTQYF
V: TRBV4-1
size: -
J: TRBJ2-3

CDR3: CSVEGGTPYEQYF
V: TRBV29-1
size: -
J: TRBJ2-7

CDR3: CASSQDPHPTEAFF
V: TRBV4-1
size: -
J: TRBJ1-1

CDR3: CSAPGGFGETQYF
V: TRBV29-1
size: -
J: TRBJ2-5

CDR3: CASSMDQDSNQPQHF
V: TRBV7-9
size: few
J: TRBJ1-5

CDR3: CASSQGSAVGREKLFF
V: TRBV4-1
size: -
J: TRBJ1-4

CDR3: CASSGPGHFYGYTF
V: TRBV9
size: -
J: TRBJ1-2

CDR3: CASSSSQGATYEQYF
V: TRBV6-6
size: -
J: TRBJ2-7

CDR3: CASSDQEFSGGTDTQYF
V: TRBV13
size: -
J: TRBJ2-3

CDR3: CASSQDRRTEAFF
V: TRBV4-1
size: many
J: TRBJ1-1

CDR3: CASSSYEQYF
V: TRBV10-2
size: -
J: TRBJ2-7

CDR3: CASSHGTSGPSYNEQFF
V: TRBV4-1
size: few
J: TRBJ2-1

CDR3: CASKKGRTYEQYF
V: TRBV27
size: -
J: TRBJ2-7

CDR3: CASSLYENGELFF
V: TRBV14
size: -
J: TRBJ2-2

CDR3: CASSLVRRAEAFF
V: TRBV27
size: -
J: TRBJ1-1

CDR3: CSVEDSGVQFF
V: TRBV29-1
size: -
J: TRBJ2-1

CDR3: CASSPTKWDPFEGYTF
V: TRBV5-4
size: -
J: TRBJ1-2

CDR3: CASSSALYFNYGYTF
V: TRBV11-2
size: -
J: TRBJ1-2

CDR3: CASSVDRDRPYNEQFF
V: TRBV5-1
size: -
J: TRBJ2-1

CDR3: CAWSVPGWASMNTEAFF
V: TRBV30
size: -
J: TRBJ1-1

CDR3: CASSLRVWNTEAFF
V: TRBV27
size: few
J: TRBJ1-1

CDR3: CASSPTGEGYGYTF
V: TRBV7-8
size: -
J: TRBJ1-2

CDR3: CASSVRDGTSGYTF
V: TRBV19
size: -
J: TRBJ1-2

CDR3: CTLPEGLRAFF
V: TRBV29-1
size: few
J: TRBJ1-1

CDR3: CASSLGGEQYF
V: TRBV13
size: few
J: TRBJ2-5

CDR3: CASSPRQHEQFF
V: TRBV6-1
size: -
J: TRBJ2-1

CDR3: CASSPQDRRGGELFF
V: TRBV7-9
size: -
J: TRBJ2-2

CDR3: CASSDRDEEKLFF
V: TRBV11-1
size: -
J: TRBJ1-4

CDR3: CASSQDAGGEWGYTF
V: TRBV4-1
size: -
J: TRBJ1-2

CDR3: CASSLPTPDTQYF
V: TRBV7-9
size: few
J: TRBJ2-3

CDR3: CASSDPGQGSYEQYF
V: TRBV7-9
size: -
J: TRBJ2-7

CDR3: CASSPKKGVPYEQYF
V: TRBV7-9
size: -
J: TRBJ2-7

CDR3: CSVAGVIPYEQYF
V: TRBV29-1
size: few
J: TRBJ2-7

CDR3: CASSDSGGTDTQYF
V: TRBV6-5
size: -
J: TRBJ2-3